A single sample is the source of the 20 T cell receptor beta chains below, sequenced in a study of T-cell reconstitution after alpha-beta-depleted transplantation in children. TCRbeta library preparation incorporated unique molecular identifiers. In TCRdb, the PCR reads were re-called with MiXCR into one record per CDR3 protein. The table includes about 870,000 distinct CDR3 sequences, 15% to 20% detected once. Sequencing used PBMCs, mostly from graft donor cells, obtained 360 days after TCRalphabeta/CD19-depleted stem cell transplant. The receptors originated from a male patient between 5 and 17 years old who had a stem cell transplant for acute lymphoblastic leukemia, so the T cells may come from the graft donor.

The chain links TRBV5-6 to TRBJ1-2; 10 bases agree with TRBD1. The germline V gene has CDR1 SGHDT and CDR2 YYEEEE. V shed 0 bases and J 8 bases; nucleotides not matched to a gene: 4. This CDR3 region has 14 residues. In nucleotides, the CDR3 is TGTGCCAGCAGCTTGGGACAGGGGGCGGCGGGCTACACCTTC. Translated: CASSLGQGAAGYTF.

This clonotype was counted only a few times. The chain combines TRBV11-2 with TRBJ2-5, with unresolved D. The CDR3 runs 17 residues. Germline V lookup: CDR1 SGHAT, CDR2 FQNNGV. Deletions cut 5 bases from V and 3 bases from J, with 22 bases between. The CDR3 spells CASSPLERLAEKETQYF. DNA for the CDR3: TGTGCCAGCAGCCCGCTGGAAAGATTAGCTGAGAAAGAGACCCAGTACTTC.

This chain uses TRBV20-1 with TRBJ2-7; D might be TRBD2 (6 bases). The V and J ends lost 0 bases and 3 bases respectively, with 27 bases between them. The germline V gene has CDR1 DFQATT and CDR2 SNEGSKA (reference sequence). CDR3 size: 19 residues. As DNA, the CDR3 is TGCAGTGCTAGAGATGGTGAGTGGATACCGGGAGAATCCTACTACGAGCAGTACTTC. Residues: CSARDGEWIPGESYYEQYF.

The chain employs TRBV29-1 and TRBJ2-7, with D uncertain. The CDR3 totals 14 residues. Looked up from germline, CDR1 is SQVTM and CDR2 is ANQGSEA. With 7 bases removed from V and 0 bases from J, the gap between germline ends came to 16 bases. The CDR3 spells CSARPALSSYEQYF. Here the CDR3 DNA reads TGCAGCGCAAGGCCGGCCCTCAGCTCCTACGAGCAGTACTTC.

For the CDR3, the DNA is TGTGCCAGCAGCCTAATGAGCGGGAGGGCTGCCTACGAGCAGTACTTC. This gives the protein CASSLMSGRAAYEQYF. The chain links TRBV13 to TRBJ2-7; 10 bases agree with TRBD2. The CDR3 covers 16 residues. The V and J ends lost 5 bases and 2 bases, in that order; junction bases with no gene match: 9. Germline-derived CDR1 and CDR2 are PRHDT and FYEKMQ (reference sequence).

This CDR3 is CASSYVPGLAGPDTQYF. CDR3 nucleotides: TGCGCCAGCAGCTACGTCCCGGGACTAGCGGGTCCAGATACGCAGTATTTT. The chain is built from TRBV5-1 and TRBJ2-3; 12 nucleotides agree with TRBD2. The germline CDR1 and CDR2 sequences are SGHRS and YFSETQ. The CDR3 totals 17 residues. J gave up 4 bases and V 3 bases, and 9 bases lay outside the gene matches.

There are a few counts of this clonotype. The chain has TRBV7-3 and TRBJ2-7; TRBD2 might be the D (6 bases). Trimming removed 5 bases from V and 5 bases from J, with 22 bases in between. CDR3 size: 16 residues. Germline lookup yields CDR1 SGHTA and CDR2 FQGTGA. Here the CDR3 reads CASSPLPPEGRNEQYF. CDR3 DNA sequence: TGTGCCAGCAGCCCCCTCCCCCCAGAAGGGAGGAACGAGCAGTACTTC.

This chain uses TRBV5-8 with TRBJ1-2; the D is unclear. Germline V gene sequence: CDR1 SGHTS, CDR2 YDEGEE. V lost 0 bases, J lost 12 bases, and 15 bases lay in between. CDR3 length equals 13 residues. CDR3: CASSLAGVAVNTF. As DNA, the CDR3 is TGTGCCAGCAGCTTGGCCGGGGTGGCAGTAAACACCTTC.

V and J are TRBV7-8 and TRBJ2-2; possible D gene TRBD2, 6 bases. V was cut by 1 base and J by 8 bases, with 14 bases left in between. CDR1 is SGHVS and CDR2 is FQNEAQ in the germline V gene. This CDR3 comprises 15 residues. The CDR3 sequence: CASSLGDSPTGELFF. CDR3 in DNA: TGTGCCAGCAGCTTAGGGGACTCCCCGACGGGGGAGCTGTTTTTT.

This clonotype was detected a few times. The rearrangement joins TRBV29-1 to TRBJ2-1; 15 bases are shared with TRBD2. This CDR3 contains 17 residues. J gave up 0 bases and V 6 bases, and 6 bases lay outside the gene matches. CDR1 is SQVTM, CDR2 ANQGSEA, per germline. The CDR3 DNA sequence: TGCAGCGTATCGGGACTAGCGGGAGGCAGCTCCTACAATGAGCAGTTCTTC. Amino acid sequence: CSVSGLAGGSSYNEQFF.

There are many counts of this clonotype. The CDR3 DNA sequence: TGCAGCGCTAGCGGACCATTCTATGGGCAGTACTTC. Translation gives CSASGPFYGQYF. The chain couples TRBV29-1 to TRBJ2-7; 7 nucleotides align to TRBD2. Per the germline V gene, CDR1 is SQVTM and CDR2 is ANQGSEA. J was trimmed by 9 bases and V by 7 bases; bases with no gene match: 12. CDR3 length equals 12 residues.

This chain links TRBV4-1 with TRBJ2-7; possible D gene TRBD2, 6 bases. The V end lost 1 base, the J end lost 1 base, and 14 bases lay between the germline ends. Germline V CDR1 and CDR2: MGHRA, YSYEKL. The CDR3 is 16 residues long. This chain's CDR3 is CASSQVGDWISYEQYF. CDR3 coding DNA: TGCGCCAGCAGCCAAGTTGGGGACTGGATATCCTACGAGCAGTACTTC.

The chain carries TRBV20-1 and TRBJ2-1, with D possibly matching TRBD2 (6 bases). The CDR3 is made up of 14 amino acids. Germline assignment: CDR1 DFQATT and CDR2 SNEGSKA (reference sequence). Trimming pared 4 bases from V and 3 bases from J, leaving 13 bases between. CDR3 nucleotide sequence: TGCAGTGCTAAATTGTGGAGGGGCTACAATGAGCAGTTCTTC. It codes for CSAKLWRGYNEQFF.

The V gene is TRBV20-1, the J gene TRBJ2-5; TRBD2 aligns across 11 bases. Per the germline V gene, CDR1 is DFQATT and CDR2 is SNEGSKA (reference sequence). Unmatched junction bases numbered 11, after V lost 3 bases and J lost 2 bases. The CDR3 length is 17 residues. Written as DNA, the CDR3 is TGCAGTGCTAGCACTAGCGGGGGACTCATGCCACAAGAGACCCAGTACTTC. Protein sequence: CSASTSGGLMPQETQYF.

This rearrangement joins TRBV20-1 to TRBJ1-2, with D tentatively TRBD1 (6 bases). Germline V CDR1 and CDR2: DFQATT, SNEGSKA (reference sequence). This CDR3 comprises 13 residues. V dropped 1 base and J dropped 7 bases, with 13 bases sitting between them. The CDR3 spells CSARVGRGIGYTF. CDR3 sequence (DNA): TGCAGTGCTAGAGTTGGCAGGGGAATTGGCTACACCTTC.

The CDR3 nucleotides read TGTGCCAGCAGCAATCCCCTACCGGGGGGACCTAACACTGAAGCTTTCTTT. Encoded protein: CASSNPLPGGPNTEAFF. The gene calls are TRBV11-2 and TRBJ1-1; D is possibly TRBD1 (5 bases). V lost 5 bases, J lost 2 bases, and 21 bases lay in between. The CDR3 sequence is 17 residues long. Germline V gene lookup returns CDR1 SGHAT and CDR2 FQNNGV.

The V gene is TRBV29-1, the J gene TRBJ2-7; 7 bases are a match to TRBD1. Germline trimming cut 2 bases from V and 2 bases from J; bases unmatched to any gene: 15. This CDR3 has 17 amino acids. Germline CDR1 and CDR2: SQVTM and ANQGSEA. The CDR3 DNA is TGCAGCGTTGAATTTAAGGCGACAGGGAGAGGGCCCTACGAGCAGTACTTC. Its protein product is CSVEFKATGRGPYEQYF.

The chain combines TRBV2 with TRBJ2-7; D uncertain. Trimming cost V 7 bases and J 0 bases, with 4 bases left between them. The CDR3 loop spans 11 amino acids. Germline V gene sequence: CDR1 SNHLY, CDR2 FYNNEI. CDR3 protein: CASTVSYEQYF. In DNA form, the CDR3 reads TGTGCCAGCACCGTCTCCTACGAGCAGTACTTC.

This clonotype was detected only a few times. The chain couples TRBV12-5 to TRBJ2-2; 9 positions match TRBD2. Trimming cost V 1 base and J 7 bases; bases outside gene matches: 19. Germline V gene data show CDR1 as LGHNT and CDR2 as FRNRAP. This CDR3 spans 20 amino acids. The CDR3 region is CASGLAPVAGRGRAGGELFF. In DNA, the CDR3 is TGTGCTAGTGGTTTGGCTCCTGTAGCGGGTCGCGGGAGGGCCGGCGGGGAGCTGTTTTTT.

This clonotype was counted many times. V is TRBV29-1 and J is TRBJ2-2; D is unclear. This CDR3 is built from 11 residues. Germline-derived CDR1 and CDR2 are SQVTM and ANQGSEA. Trimming pared 3 bases from V and 5 bases from J, leaving 4 bases between. The DNA for the CDR3 is TGCAGCGTTGATTTTACCGGGGAGCTGTTTTTT. Amino acid sequence: CSVDFTGELFF.